The entry that follows covers one T cell receptor (beta chain) sequence. This specimen comes from a study of blood T cell repertoires in COVID-19. In the study overall: Sites across the United States, Italy and Spain contributed samples from acute and convalescent COVID-19. PBMCs, B-cell-depleted T cells, or T cells provided the cDNA or gDNA that made up the material.

Methods used by the authors: Amplified reference gene primers provided the basis for estimating nucleated cell counts. This table comes from immunoSEQ multiplex PCR, and its TCRdb copy is limited to in-frame clones, with some not included. V and J calls and clone size come straight from that table; D and trimming were deduced from the DNA. Counted here are about 76,000 clones, around four fifths occurring once; the ten biggest clones make up roughly 27%. Germline CDR1 is MNHEY and CDR2 is SVGAGI. V was clipped by 7 bases and J by 7 bases, with 14 bases between them. CDR3 length equals 14 residues. This receptor was obtained from a human donor in a cohort sampled during active COVID-19. V gene TRBV6-5 combines with J gene TRBJ1-6; D not certain. Sequenced material: peripheral blood. The CDR3 coding sequence is TGTGCCAGCACCGAATCCCACGGGAATTCACCCCTCCACTTT. It is translated as CASTESHGNSPLHF.